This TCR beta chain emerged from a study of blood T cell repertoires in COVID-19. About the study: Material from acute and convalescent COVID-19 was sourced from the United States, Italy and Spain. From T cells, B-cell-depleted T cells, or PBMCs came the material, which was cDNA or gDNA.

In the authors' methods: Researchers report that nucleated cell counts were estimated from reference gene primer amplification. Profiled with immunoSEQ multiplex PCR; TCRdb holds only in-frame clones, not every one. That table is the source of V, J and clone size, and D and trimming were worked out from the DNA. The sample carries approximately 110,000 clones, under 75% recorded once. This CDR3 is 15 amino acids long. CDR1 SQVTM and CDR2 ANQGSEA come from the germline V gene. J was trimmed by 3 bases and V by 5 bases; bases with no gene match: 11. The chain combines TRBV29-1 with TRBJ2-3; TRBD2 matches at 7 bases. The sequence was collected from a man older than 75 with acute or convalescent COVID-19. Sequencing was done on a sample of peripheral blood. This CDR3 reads CSVRGLSGNTDTQYF. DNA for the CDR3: TGCAGCGTTAGGGGTCTCAGCGGGAATACAGATACGCAGTATTTT.